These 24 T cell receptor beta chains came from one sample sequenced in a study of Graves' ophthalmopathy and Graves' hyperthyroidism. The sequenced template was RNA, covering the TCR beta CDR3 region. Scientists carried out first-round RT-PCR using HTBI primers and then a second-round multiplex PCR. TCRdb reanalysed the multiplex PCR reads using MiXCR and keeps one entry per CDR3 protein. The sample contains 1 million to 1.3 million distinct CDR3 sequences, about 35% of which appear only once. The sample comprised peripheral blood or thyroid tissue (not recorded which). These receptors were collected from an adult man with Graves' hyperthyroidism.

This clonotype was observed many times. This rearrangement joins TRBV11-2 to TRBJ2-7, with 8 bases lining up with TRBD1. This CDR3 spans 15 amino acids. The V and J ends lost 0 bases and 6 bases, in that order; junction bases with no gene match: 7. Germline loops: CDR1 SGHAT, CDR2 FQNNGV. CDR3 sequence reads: CASSLEGQGSREQYF. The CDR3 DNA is TGTGCCAGCAGCTTAGAAGGACAGGGATCACGCGAGCAGTACTTC.

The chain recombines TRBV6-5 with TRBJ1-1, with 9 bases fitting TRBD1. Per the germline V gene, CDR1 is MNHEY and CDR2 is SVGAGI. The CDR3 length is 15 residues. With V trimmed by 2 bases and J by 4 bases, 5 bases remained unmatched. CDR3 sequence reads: CASSYGGQGITEAFF. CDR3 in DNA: TGTGCCAGCAGTTACGGGGGACAGGGTATCACTGAAGCTTTCTTT.

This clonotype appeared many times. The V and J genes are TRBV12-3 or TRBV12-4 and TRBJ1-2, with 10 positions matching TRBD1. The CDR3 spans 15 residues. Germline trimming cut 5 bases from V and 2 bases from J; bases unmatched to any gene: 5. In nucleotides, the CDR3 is TGTGCCAGCAGTACCGGACAGGGGGAGAACTATGGCTACACCTTC. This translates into CASSTGQGENYGYTF.

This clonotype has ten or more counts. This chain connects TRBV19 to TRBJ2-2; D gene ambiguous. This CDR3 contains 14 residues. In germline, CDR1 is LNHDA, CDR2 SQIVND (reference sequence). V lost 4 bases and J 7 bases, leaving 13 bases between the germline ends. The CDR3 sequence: CASSNYGRDGELFF. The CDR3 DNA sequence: TGTGCCAGTAGTAACTACGGAAGGGACGGGGAGCTGTTTTTT.

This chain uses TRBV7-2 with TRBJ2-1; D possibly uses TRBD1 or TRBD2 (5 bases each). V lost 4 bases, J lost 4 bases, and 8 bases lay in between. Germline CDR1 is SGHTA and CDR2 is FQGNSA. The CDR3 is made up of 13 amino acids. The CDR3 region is CASSWGPYNEQFF. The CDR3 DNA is TGTGCCAGCAGCTGGGGACCATACAATGAGCAGTTCTTC.

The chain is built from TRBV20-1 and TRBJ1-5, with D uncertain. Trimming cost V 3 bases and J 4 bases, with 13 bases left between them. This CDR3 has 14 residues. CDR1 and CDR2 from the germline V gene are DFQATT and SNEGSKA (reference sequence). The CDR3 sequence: CSARNKSWNQPQHF. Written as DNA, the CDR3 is TGCAGTGCTAGGAACAAAAGCTGGAATCAGCCCCAGCATTTT.

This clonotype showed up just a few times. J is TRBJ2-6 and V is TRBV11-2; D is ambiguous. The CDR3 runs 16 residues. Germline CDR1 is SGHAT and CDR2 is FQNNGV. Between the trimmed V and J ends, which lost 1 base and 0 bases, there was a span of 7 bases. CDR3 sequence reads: CASSLGINSGANVLTF. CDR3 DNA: TGTGCCAGCAGCTTAGGGATTAACTCTGGGGCCAACGTCCTGACTTTC.

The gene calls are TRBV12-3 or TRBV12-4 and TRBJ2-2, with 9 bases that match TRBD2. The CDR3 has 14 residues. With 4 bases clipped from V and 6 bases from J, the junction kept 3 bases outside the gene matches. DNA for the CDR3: TGTGCCAGCAGTTCTCGACTAGCGGCCGGGGAGCTGTTTTTT. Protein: CASSSRLAAGELFF.

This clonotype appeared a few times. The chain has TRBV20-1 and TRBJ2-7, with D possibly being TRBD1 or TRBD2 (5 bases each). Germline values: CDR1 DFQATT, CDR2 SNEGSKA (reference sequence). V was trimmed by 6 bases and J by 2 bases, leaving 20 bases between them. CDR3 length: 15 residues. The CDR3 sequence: CSAMGDSRKAYEQYF. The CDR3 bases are TGCAGTGCCATGGGGGATTCAAGAAAAGCCTACGAGCAGTACTTC.

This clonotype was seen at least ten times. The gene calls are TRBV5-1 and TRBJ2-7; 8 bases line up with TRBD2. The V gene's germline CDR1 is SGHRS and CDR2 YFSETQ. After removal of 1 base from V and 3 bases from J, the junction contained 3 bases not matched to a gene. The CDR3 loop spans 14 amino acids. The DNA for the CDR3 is TGCGCCAGCAGCTTGTATAGCGGGAACTACGAGCAGTACTTC. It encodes CASSLYSGNYEQYF.

The CDR3 sequence is CSVAHSSFNQPQHF. The CDR3 DNA reads TGCAGCGTTGCGCACAGCTCCTTTAATCAGCCCCAGCATTTT. The chain uses TRBV29-1 and TRBJ1-5; unclear D gene. Germline CDR1 and CDR2: SQVTM and ANQGSEA. This CDR3 has 14 residues. Trimming left V 4 bases short and J 4 bases short, with 14 bases between. The full variable domain, its missing parts supplied by reference TRBV29-1 and TRBJ1-5, is SAVISQKPSRDICQRGTSLTIQCQVDSQVTMMFWYRQQPGQSLTLIATANQGSEATYESGFVIDKFPISRPNLTFSTLTVSNMSPEDSSIYLCSVAHSSFNQPQHFGDGTRLSIL.

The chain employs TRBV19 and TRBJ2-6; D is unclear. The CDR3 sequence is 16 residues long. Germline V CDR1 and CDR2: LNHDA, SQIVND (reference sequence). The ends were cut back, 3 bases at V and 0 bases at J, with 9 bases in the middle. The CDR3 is CASSMKWASGANVLTF. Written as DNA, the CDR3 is TGTGCCAGTAGTATGAAGTGGGCCTCTGGGGCCAACGTCCTGACTTTC.

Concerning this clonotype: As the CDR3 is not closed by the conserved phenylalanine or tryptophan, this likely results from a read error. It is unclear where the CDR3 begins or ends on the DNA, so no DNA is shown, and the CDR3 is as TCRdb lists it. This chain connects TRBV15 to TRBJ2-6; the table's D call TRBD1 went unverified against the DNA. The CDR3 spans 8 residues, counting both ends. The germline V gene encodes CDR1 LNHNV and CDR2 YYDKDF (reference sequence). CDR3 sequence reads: CATSRGTG.

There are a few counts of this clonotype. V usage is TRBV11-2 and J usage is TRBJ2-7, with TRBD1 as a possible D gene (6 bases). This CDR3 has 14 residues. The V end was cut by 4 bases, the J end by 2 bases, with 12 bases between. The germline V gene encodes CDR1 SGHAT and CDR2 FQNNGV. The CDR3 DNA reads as TGTGCCAGCAGCTCTTACAGGGTAACCTACGAGCAGTACTTC. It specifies CASSSYRVTYEQYF.

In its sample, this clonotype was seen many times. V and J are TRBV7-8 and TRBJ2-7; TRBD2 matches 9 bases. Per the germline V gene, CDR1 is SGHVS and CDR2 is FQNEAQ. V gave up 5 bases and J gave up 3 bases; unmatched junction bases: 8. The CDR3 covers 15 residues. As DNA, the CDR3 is TGTGCCAGCAGCCCCCAGGGAGCGGGAGGCTACGAGCAGTACTTC. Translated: CASSPQGAGGYEQYF.

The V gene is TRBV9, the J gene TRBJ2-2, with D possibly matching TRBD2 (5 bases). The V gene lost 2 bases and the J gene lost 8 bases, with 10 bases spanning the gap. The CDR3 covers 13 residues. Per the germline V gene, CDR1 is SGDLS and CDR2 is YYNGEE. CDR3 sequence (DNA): TGTGCCAGCAGCGTGAGGGAAGCGGGGGAGCTGTTTTTT. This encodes CASSVREAGELFF.

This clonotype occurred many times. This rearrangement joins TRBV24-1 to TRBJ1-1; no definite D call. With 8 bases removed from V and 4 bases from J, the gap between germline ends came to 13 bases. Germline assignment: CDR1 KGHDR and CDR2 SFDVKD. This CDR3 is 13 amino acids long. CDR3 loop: CATKGLTGTEAFF. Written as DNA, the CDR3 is TGTGCCACCAAAGGCCTTACGGGCACTGAAGCTTTCTTT.

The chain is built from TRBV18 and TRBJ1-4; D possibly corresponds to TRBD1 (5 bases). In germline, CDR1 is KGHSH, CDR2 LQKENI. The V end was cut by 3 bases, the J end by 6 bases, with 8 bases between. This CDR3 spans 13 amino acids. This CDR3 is CASSPWGYEKLFF. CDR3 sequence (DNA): TGTGCCAGCTCACCTTGGGGGTATGAAAAACTGTTTTTT.

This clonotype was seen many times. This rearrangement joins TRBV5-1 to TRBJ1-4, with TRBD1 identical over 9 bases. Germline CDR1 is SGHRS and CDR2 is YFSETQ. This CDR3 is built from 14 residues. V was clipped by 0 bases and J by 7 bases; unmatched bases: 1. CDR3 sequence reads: CASSLEGQGEKLFF. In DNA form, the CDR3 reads TGCGCCAGCAGCTTGGAGGGACAGGGTGAAAAACTGTTTTTT.

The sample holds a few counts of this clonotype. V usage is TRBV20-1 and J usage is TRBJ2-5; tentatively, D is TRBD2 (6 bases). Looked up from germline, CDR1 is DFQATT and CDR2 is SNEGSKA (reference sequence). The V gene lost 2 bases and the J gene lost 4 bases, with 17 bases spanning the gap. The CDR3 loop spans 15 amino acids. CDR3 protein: CSARNPGGVGETQYF. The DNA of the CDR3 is TGCAGTGCTAGAAACCCTGGAGGGGTCGGAGAGACCCAGTACTTC.

The CDR3 DNA is TGTGCCATCAGAAGGACAGGGTTACAAGAGACCCAGTACTTC. It is translated as CAIRRTGLQETQYF. The chain links TRBV10-3 to TRBJ2-5; 8 nucleotides line up with TRBD1. CDR1 and CDR2 (germline): ENHRY, SYGVKD. The CDR3 loop spans 14 amino acids. The ends lost 6 bases at V and 2 bases at J; junction bases unmatched: 5.

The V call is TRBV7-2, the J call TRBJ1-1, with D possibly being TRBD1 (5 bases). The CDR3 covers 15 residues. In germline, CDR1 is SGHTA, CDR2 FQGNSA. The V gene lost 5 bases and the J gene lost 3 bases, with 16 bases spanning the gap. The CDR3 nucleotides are TGTGCCAGCAGCCCCCGCCGGGGGGGGTACACTGAAGCTTTCTTT. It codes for CASSPRRGGYTEAFF.

CDR3 bases: TGTGCCAGCTCACCACAAACAGGGTACAATCAGCCCCAGCATTTT. It encodes CASSPQTGYNQPQHF. The chain employs TRBV25-1 and TRBJ1-5; D possibly corresponds to TRBD1 (6 bases). The germline V gene has CDR1 MGHDK and CDR2 SYGVNS. The CDR3 contains 15 residues. Between the trimmed V and J ends, which lost 8 bases and 3 bases, there was a span of 17 bases. Variable domain in full (rest from reference TRBV25-1 and TRBJ1-5): EADIYQTPRYLVIGTGKKITLECSQTMGHDKMYWYQQDPGMELHLIHYSYGVNSTEKGDLSSESTVSRIRTEHFPLTLESARPSHTSQYLCASSPQTGYNQPQHFGDGTRLSIL.

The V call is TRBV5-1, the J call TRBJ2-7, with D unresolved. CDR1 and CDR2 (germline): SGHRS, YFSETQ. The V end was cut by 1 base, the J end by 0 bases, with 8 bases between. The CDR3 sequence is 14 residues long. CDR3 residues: CASSLQQFSYEQYF. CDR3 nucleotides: TGCGCCAGCAGCTTGCAGCAGTTCTCCTACGAGCAGTACTTC.